Listed below are T cell receptor beta chains from one sample, sequenced in a study of cytomegalovirus exposure and HLA in healthy donors. The method was immunoSEQ multiplex PCR; TCRdb's version includes in-frame clones alone and lacks a portion of them. The sample lists over 200,000 clones; approximately 82% were seen once. Sequencing was done on a sample of PBMCs. These receptors were obtained from a woman aged 40 to 49 in good health and CMV-seronegative. Both conserved end residues are part of each CDR3. The order of the fields is J gene, CDR3 length, V gene, D gene, CDR3 protein. A D gene is named only where the DNA matches it firmly.

TRBJ2-5 18 TRBV7-6 NA CASSLARERRALRETQYF
TRBJ1-1 15 TRBV4-1 NA CASSQGAGRNTEAFF
TRBJ1-6 14 TRBV6-1 NA CAVQGGSYNSPLHF
TRBJ1-2 12 TRBV7-9 NA CASSFAQVGYTF
TRBJ2-5 15 TRBV30 TRBD1 CAWSGITGAQETQYF
TRBJ1-3 11 TRBV6-6 NA CAGGSRDTIYF
TRBJ2-1 13 TRBV19 NA CASSIEGLNEQFF
TRBJ2-7 15 TRBV19 TRBD1 CASSMGQGSPYEQYF
TRBJ2-3 18 TRBV2 TRBD2 CASSGTSGGYSLMDTQYF
TRBJ2-7 14 TRBV7-2 NA CASSLASSVSEQYF
TRBJ1-3 20 TRBV21-1 NA CASSQMPGQKNLPSGNTIYF
TRBJ2-4 18 TRBV7-2 NA CASSLDLVGPRAKNIQYF
TRBJ2-7 13 TRBV27 TRBD2 CATQLAGAREQYF
TRBJ2-2 12 TRBV2 NA CASRADTGELFF
TRBJ2-1 14 TRBV5-4 NA CASSLAGGSNEQFF
TRBJ2-1 17 TRBV7-2 TRBD2 CASSPSSGGAGYNEQFF
TRBJ2-2 17 TRBV5-1 TRBD1 CASSLATGGRNTGELFF
TRBJ2-1 13 TRBV29-1 TRBD1 CSAPGTGFNEQFF
TRBJ1-5 15 TRBV4-2 NA CASSHEQFSNQPQHF
TRBJ2-1 16 TRBV5-4 TRBD2 CASSLGGLALYNEQFF
TRBJ2-7 14 TRBV27 TRBD2 CASSFGRGGAEQYF
TRBJ1-3 15 TRBV11-2 NA CASSLDRFSGNTIYF
TRBJ1-2 14 TRBV18 NA CASSPGEGLYGYTF
TRBJ1-1 14 TRBV6-1 NA CATNPLSGNTEAFF
TRBJ1-1 13 TRBV7-3 NA CASSSGSNTEAFF
TRBJ2-1 14 TRBV6-4 TRBD2 CASSEEAGVSEQFF
TRBJ1-4 15 TRBV29-1 TRBD1 CSVWGLDRDNEKLFF
TRBJ2-3 15 TRBV2 NA CASSLDGLSTDTQYF
TRBJ1-2 12 TRBV19 NA CASTQGIHGYTF
TRBJ1-1 13 TRBV9 NA CASSVLGQDKAFF
TRBJ2-7 16 TRBV10-2 TRBD1 CASSESEGTGSYEQYF
TRBJ1-2 16 TRBV19 NA CASSRSNERGYYGYTF
TRBJ1-1 13 TRBV27 NA CASSLSVNTEAFF
TRBJ2-2 13 TRBV2 NA CASGPPNTGELFF
TRBJ2-2 16 TRBV7-8 NA CASSLETGGNTGELFF
TRBJ1-6 13 TRBV7-2 NA CASSSSPRSPLHF
TRBJ1-3 13 TRBV2 NA CASSDTAGNTIYF
TRBJ2-5 16 TRBV5-4 TRBD2 CASSSGGAGTSETQYF
TRBJ1-1 12 TRBV5-6 NA CASSFRNTEAFF
TRBJ1-2 15 TRBV5-1 NA CASSLEGLSRSVYTF
TRBJ1-2 18 TRBV5-1 TRBD1 CASSLAPPGGTGAYGYTF
TRBJ2-2 13 TRBV19 TRBD2 CATRGENTGELFF
TRBJ1-4 15 TRBV5-1 TRBD1 CASSLGGGVDEKLFF
TRBJ2-2 13 TRBV5-6 TRBD1 CASSSGGTGELFF
TRBJ1-4 14 TRBV9 NA CASSADGSWEKLFF